The 28 T cell receptor beta chains presented below share a single source sample, sequenced in a study of graft-versus-host responses after intestinal transplantation. These receptors' targets are unknown. Data came from immunoSEQ multiplex PCR; TCRdb stores just in-frame clones and leaves some out. The sample consists of about 120,000 clones, approximately 95% of them appearing once. The sample in question was unstimulated CD8+ T cells sorted from spleen or lymph node cells, obtained before intestinal transplant. These receptors originate from a human donor who received an intestinal transplant.

The chain joins TRBV9 to TRBJ2-1; D is unclear. V was cut by 4 bases and J by 5 bases, with 7 bases left in between. The CDR3 extends over 12 amino acids. Looked up from germline, CDR1 is SGDLS and CDR2 is YYNGEE. As DNA, the CDR3 is TGTGCCAGCAGCCGGGCCGACAATGAGCAGTTCTTC. It specifies CASSRADNEQFF.

The chain joins TRBV4-3 to TRBJ2-7; the D gene is possibly TRBD2 (7 bases). The germline CDR1 and CDR2 sequences are LGHNA and YSLEER. Trimming shortened V by 0 bases and J by 5 bases, and 11 bases separated the two germline ends. This CDR3 region has 14 residues. The CDR3 DNA follows: TGCGCCAGCAGCCAAGATAGGGGGGGGAACGAGCAGTACTTC. Its translation is CASSQDRGGNEQYF.

This chain connects TRBV7-2 to TRBJ2-2, with 8 bases matching TRBD2. V lost 2 bases, J lost 3 bases, and 2 bases stayed unmatched. CDR1 is SGHTA, CDR2 FQGNSA, per germline. The CDR3 totals 15 residues. CDR3 bases: TGTGCCAGCAGCTTAACTAGCGGCTACACCGGGGAGCTGTTTTTT. Translating it yields CASSLTSGYTGELFF.

The genes are TRBV2 and TRBJ2-5, with D perhaps TRBD1 (6 bases). Matching the DNA end better, TRBJ2-7 makes the J call doubtful. Looked up from germline, CDR1 is SNHLY and CDR2 is FYNNEI. CDR3 length: 13 amino acids. This CDR3 is CASLEPDSYEQYF. The DNA for the CDR3 is TGTGCCAGCCTAGAACCGGACAGCTACGAGCAGTACTTC.

The rearrangement joins TRBV7-5 to TRBJ1-2. TRBV7-5 is a known pseudogene. CDR3 length: 12 amino acids. In DNA, the CDR3 is TGTGTCAGAAGCCTCCTGGGGGGAGGCTACACCTTC. It translates to CVRSLLGGGYTF.

This clone has a single count. The chain links TRBV19 to TRBJ2-1; 8 bases agree with TRBD2. Per the germline V gene, CDR1 is LNHDA and CDR2 is SQIVND (reference sequence). The CDR3 runs 15 residues. The trim removed 3 bases at V and 8 bases at J, leaving 9 bases unmatched. The CDR3 sequence is CASSMGSGSVDEQFF. CDR3 DNA sequence: TGTGCCAGTAGTATGGGAAGCGGGAGTGTGGATGAGCAGTTCTTC.

The chain combines TRBV13 with TRBJ2-1; the match to TRBD2 covers 7 bases. Per the germline V gene, CDR1 is PRHDT and CDR2 is FYEKMQ (reference sequence). The V and J ends lost 6 bases and 9 bases, in that order; junction bases with no gene match: 5. This CDR3 contains 12 residues. CDR3 protein: CASSSGGGEQFF. CDR3 sequence (DNA): TGTGCCAGCAGTTCGGGCGGGGGTGAGCAGTTCTTC.

This sequence joins TRBV7-3 and TRBJ2-5; D gene ambiguous. The V and J ends lost 1 base and 5 bases respectively, with 8 bases between them. This CDR3 spans 13 amino acids. The V gene's germline CDR1 is SGHTA and CDR2 FQGTGA. CDR3 sequence (DNA): TGTGCCAGCAGCTTAAGGAAAACGGAGACCCAGTACTTC. Translated: CASSLRKTETQYF.

The chain recombines TRBV7-6 with TRBJ1-2; D not certain. CDR1 and CDR2 (germline): SGHVS, FNYEAQ. Between the trimmed V and J ends, which lost 1 base and 8 bases, there was a span of 11 bases. The CDR3 runs to 13 residues. This CDR3 is CASSLGERGGYTF. The DNA of the CDR3 is TGTGCCAGCAGCTTAGGGGAACGAGGAGGCTACACCTTC.

The genes are TRBV6-5 and TRBJ2-5, with unresolved D. CDR1 and CDR2 from the germline V gene are MNHEY and SVGAGI. The CDR3 length is 15 residues. V was cut by 0 bases and J by 4 bases, with 12 bases left in between. This CDR3 is CASSYSERPGETQYF. In nucleotides, the CDR3 is TGTGCCAGCAGTTACTCGGAGAGACCAGGAGAGACCCAGTACTTC.

V and J are TRBV19 and TRBJ2-5; tentatively, D is TRBD2 (6 bases). CDR1 is LNHDA and CDR2 is SQIVND in the germline V gene (reference sequence). CDR3 size: 21 residues. The V and J ends lost 8 bases and 7 bases respectively, with 41 bases between them. The CDR3 sequence is CASAQAAIGTPRERLLGTQYF. The CDR3 DNA sequence: TGTGCCAGTGCACAAGCCGCTATTGGGACTCCCCGTGAGCGTTTATTGGGGACCCAGTACTTC. Supplemented by reference TRBV19 and TRBJ2-5, the full variable domain reads DGGITQSPKYLFRKEGQNVTLSCEQNLNHDAMYWYRQDPGQGLRLIYYSQIVNDFQKGDIAEGYSVSREKKESFPLTVTSAQKNPTAFYLCASAQAAIGTPRERLLGTQYFGPGTRLLVL.

The V call is TRBV7-2, the J call TRBJ1-1; D ambiguous. The V gene lost 3 bases and the J gene lost 4 bases, with 9 bases spanning the gap. The CDR3 is 13 amino acids. Germline CDR1 reads SGHTA; CDR2 reads FQGNSA. CDR3 region: CASSFRTITEAFF. CDR3 in DNA: TGTGCCAGCAGCTTTAGGACGATCACTGAAGCTTTCTTT. The full variable domain, its missing parts supplied by reference TRBV7-2 and TRBJ1-1, is GAGVSQSPSNKVTEKGKDVELRCDPISGHTALYWYRQSLGQGLEFLIYFQGNSAPDKSGLPSDRFSAERTGGSVSTLTIQRTQQEDSAVYLCASSFRTITEAFFGQGTRLTVV.

This sequence joins TRBV28 and TRBJ2-4; D is possibly TRBD2 (5 bases). V dropped 5 bases and J dropped 14 bases, with 19 bases sitting between them. Germline lookup yields CDR1 MDHEN and CDR2 SYDVKM. The CDR3 is 13 amino acids. This chain's CDR3 is CASSPSRRTEEYF. The CDR3 DNA reads as TGTGCCAGCAGTCCCAGCCGGAGGACGGAGGAGTACTTC.

The chain links TRBV7-9 to TRBJ2-7; 8 bases are shared with TRBD2. Germline trimming cut 3 bases from V and 2 bases from J; bases unmatched to any gene: 9. The CDR3 is 16 amino acids. Germline loops: CDR1 SEHNR, CDR2 FQNEAQ (reference sequence). The CDR3 sequence is CASSFGESGSPYEQYF. The CDR3, as DNA: TGTGCCAGCAGCTTCGGGGAAAGCGGGAGTCCCTACGAGCAGTACTTC.

Concerning this clone itself: The sample carries other DNA sequences with the same CDR3. V usage is TRBV30 and J usage is TRBJ1-2; no clear D. The CDR3 consists of 13 residues. Germline V gene lookup returns CDR1 GTSNPN and CDR2 SVGIG (reference sequence). Trimming stripped 3 bases from V and 6 bases from J, with 14 bases between. The CDR3, as DNA: TGTGCCTGGAGCCCAATGGTCTACAATGGCTACACCTTC. This gives the protein CAWSPMVYNGYTF.

The V and J genes are TRBV28 and TRBJ1-5, with a weak D call TRBD1 (5 bases). The CDR3 has 14 residues. Trimming shortened V by 5 bases and J by 2 bases, and 10 bases separated the two germline ends. CDR1 is MDHEN, CDR2 SYDVKM, per germline. CDR3 sequence reads: CASSAGIGNQPQHF. CDR3 coding DNA: TGTGCCAGCAGTGCAGGGATCGGCAATCAGCCCCAGCATTTT.

The chain carries TRBV27 and TRBJ2-7; D unclear. The germline V gene has CDR1 MNHEY and CDR2 SMNVEV (reference sequence). The CDR3 loop spans 13 amino acids. Trimming took off 5 bases at V and 0 bases at J, with 8 bases between the two ends. For the CDR3, the DNA is TGTGCCAGCAGTCCGTACCTCTCCTACGAGCAGTACTTC. Translated, it gives CASSPYLSYEQYF.

The gene calls are TRBV11-2 and TRBJ1-2; TRBD1 agrees at 7 bases. Trimming cost V 5 bases and J 4 bases; bases outside gene matches: 7. The CDR3 extends over 14 amino acids. CDR1 SGHAT and CDR2 FQNNGV come from the germline V gene. Here the CDR3 reads CASSATGAPYGYTF. In DNA form, the CDR3 reads TGTGCCAGCAGCGCCACAGGGGCTCCCTATGGCTACACCTTC.

The rearrangement joins TRBV5-6 to TRBJ2-2; D is perhaps TRBD2 (5 bases). This CDR3 has 12 amino acids. Per the germline V gene, CDR1 is SGHDT and CDR2 is YYEEEE. The germline V and J ends were trimmed by 4 bases and 6 bases, with 7 bases remaining between them. The CDR3 sequence: CASSRGSGELFF. The CDR3 DNA follows: TGTGCCAGCAGCCGAGGGTCCGGGGAGCTGTTTTTT.

This clone appeared once. V usage is TRBV5-1 and J usage is TRBJ2-7; D possibly corresponds to TRBD1 (5 bases). Germline values: CDR1 SGHRS, CDR2 YFSETQ. The V end was cut by 2 bases, the J end by 2 bases, with 8 bases between. The CDR3 length is 13 residues. The chain's CDR3 is CASSLGAAYEQYF. Here the CDR3 DNA reads TGCGCCAGCAGCTTAGGGGCAGCCTACGAGCAGTACTTC.

The chain couples TRBV6-5 to TRBJ2-7; TRBD1 is a possible D gene (6 bases). From germline, CDR1 is MNHEY and CDR2 SVGAGI. Trimming took 2 bases from V and 5 from J, leaving 13 bases between them. The CDR3 length is 14 residues. The CDR3 region is CASSYSVRGHEQYF. Here the CDR3 DNA reads TGTGCCAGCAGTTACAGTGTCAGGGGACACGAGCAGTACTTC.

The genes are TRBV6-5 and TRBJ1-1, with D maybe TRBD1 (5 bases). Trimming removed 4 bases at V and 1 base at J, with 10 bases between. Germline CDR1 and CDR2: MNHEY and SVGAGI. This CDR3 is 14 amino acids long. CDR3 sequence (DNA): TGTGCCAGCAGTTCAAGGGACGGGAACACTGAAGCTTTCTTT. Its protein is CASSSRDGNTEAFF.

The rearrangement links TRBV6-1 to TRBJ2-7; D not certain. Germline V gene sequence: CDR1 MNHNS, CDR2 SASEGT. Between the trimmed V and J ends, which lost 2 bases and 0 bases, there was a span of 5 bases. The CDR3 totals 13 residues. CDR3 protein: CASSELGSYEQYF. CDR3 DNA sequence: TGTGCCAGCAGTGAACTGGGCTCCTACGAGCAGTACTTC.

Details on this clone: The junction does not match germline at one end; this may be a read error. The V gene is TRBV7-7, the J gene TRBJ2-7, with D perhaps TRBD1 (6 bases). CDR1 and CDR2 from the germline V gene are SSHAT and FNYEAQ (reference sequence). CDR3 length equals 13 residues. CDR3 in DNA: TGTGCTAGCAGCTTCGGGGACACCTACGAGCAGTACTTC. Residues: CASSFGDTYEQYF.

This clone came up once. The chain couples TRBV4-2 to TRBJ2-5; 7 positions match TRBD1. Near its end, the DNA agrees better with TRBJ2-7, so the J call may be wrong. The germline V gene has CDR1 LGHNA and CDR2 YNFKEQ. The CDR3 runs to 14 residues. The CDR3 coding sequence is TGTGCCAGCAGCCAATTTCAGGGGGCCTACGAGCAGTACTTC. Amino acids: CASSQFQGAYEQYF.

The V gene is TRBV5-4, the J gene TRBJ2-1, with unresolved D. The CDR3 contains 12 residues. V shed 3 bases and J shed 3 bases, with 4 bases lying between them. Germline loops: CDR1 SGHNT, CDR2 YYREEE (reference sequence). The DNA of the CDR3 is TGTGCCAGCAGCTCGGACTACAATGAGCAGTTCTTC. Translating gives CASSSDYNEQFF.

This clone was found once. The chain recombines TRBV7-9 with TRBJ2-1, with D perhaps being TRBD1 or TRBD2 (5 bases each). CDR1 and CDR2 from the germline V gene are SEHNR and FQNEAQ (reference sequence). V was trimmed by 5 bases and J by 1 base, leaving 12 bases between them. The CDR3 is made up of 15 amino acids. As DNA, the CDR3 is TGTGCCAGCAGCCCGGGACCGCTGTCCTACAATGAGCAGTTCTTC. It specifies CASSPGPLSYNEQFF.

V usage is TRBV7-3 and J usage is TRBJ2-1; 12 bases fit TRBD2. J was trimmed by 7 bases and V by 0 bases; bases with no gene match: 10. Germline V gene lookup returns CDR1 SGHTA and CDR2 FQGTGA. CDR3 length equals 18 residues. DNA for the CDR3: TGTGCCAGCAGCTTAACCGGAAGACTAGCGGGAGACCCAAATGAGCAGTTCTTC. Amino acid sequence: CASSLTGRLAGDPNEQFF.